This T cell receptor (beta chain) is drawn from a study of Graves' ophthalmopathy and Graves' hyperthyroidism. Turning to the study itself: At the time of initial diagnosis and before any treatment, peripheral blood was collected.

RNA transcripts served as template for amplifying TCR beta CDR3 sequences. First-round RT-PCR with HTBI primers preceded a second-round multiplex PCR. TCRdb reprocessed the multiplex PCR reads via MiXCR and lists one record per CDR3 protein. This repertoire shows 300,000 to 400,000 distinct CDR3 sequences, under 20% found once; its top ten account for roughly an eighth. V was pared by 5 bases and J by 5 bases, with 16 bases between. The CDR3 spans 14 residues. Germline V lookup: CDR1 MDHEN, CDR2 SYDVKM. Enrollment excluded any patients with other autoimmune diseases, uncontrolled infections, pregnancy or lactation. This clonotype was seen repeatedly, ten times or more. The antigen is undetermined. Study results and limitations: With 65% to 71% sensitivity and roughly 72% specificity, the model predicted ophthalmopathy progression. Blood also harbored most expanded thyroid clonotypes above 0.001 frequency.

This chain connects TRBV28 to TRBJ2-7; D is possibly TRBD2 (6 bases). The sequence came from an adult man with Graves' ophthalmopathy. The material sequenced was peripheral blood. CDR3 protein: CASSAYGGFNEQYF. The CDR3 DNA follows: TGTGCCAGCAGTGCCTATGGGGGGTTCAACGAGCAGTACTTC.